These 5 T cell receptor beta chains were all obtained from the same sample, sequenced in a study of T cell repertoires in cytomegalovirus infection. TCRdb independently ran MiXCR on the reads; one entry per CDR3 protein. The sample includes about 740,000 distinct CDR3 sequences, about 40% of them seen just once. Sequences were obtained from PBMCs. These receptors all stem from a human donor in good health (CMV status not recorded). Some clones in this sample may be carry-over from other donors' samples.

This clonotype was picked up many times. V and J are TRBV28 and TRBJ1-5, with TRBD1 matching 10 bases. CDR1 and CDR2 from the germline V gene are MDHEN and SYDVKM. The CDR3 loop spans 19 amino acids. The V gene end was trimmed by 3 bases and the J gene end by 4 bases; junction bases not matched to a gene: 15. Written as DNA, the CDR3 is TGTGCCAGCAGTTTCCCAGGGACAGGGGCTTTACGTAGGAATCAGCCCCAGCATTTT. Its translation is CASSFPGTGALRRNQPQHF. Filled out from reference TRBV28 and TRBJ1-5, the complete variable domain reads DVKVTQSSRYLVKRTGEKVFLECVQDMDHENMFWYRQDPGLGLRLIYFSYDVKMKEKGDIPEGYSVSREKKERFSLILESASTNQTSMYLCASSFPGTGALRRNQPQHFGDGTRLSIL.

The chain uses TRBV5-5 and TRBJ1-5; D remains unclear. CDR1 is SGHKS, CDR2 YYEKEE, per germline (reference sequence). V was pared by 2 bases and J by 3 bases, with 9 bases between. The CDR3 has 14 amino acids. CDR3 sequence: CASSFSDLNQPQHF. The CDR3 DNA reads TGTGCCAGCAGCTTCTCAGATCTCAATCAGCCCCAGCATTTT.

This clonotype was picked up a small number of times. The chain couples TRBV28 to TRBJ2-2; D might be TRBD1 (5 bases). The V end lost 6 bases, the J end lost 4 bases, and 15 bases lay between the germline ends. This CDR3 region has 15 residues. Germline V CDR1 and CDR2: MDHEN, SYDVKM. CDR3 protein: CASRPRGASTGELFF. The CDR3 bases are TGTGCCAGCAGACCTAGGGGCGCGAGCACCGGGGAGCTGTTTTTT.

This clonotype was found a few times. The gene calls are TRBV28 and TRBJ2-5; D is undetermined. Germline CDR1 MDHEN, CDR2 SYDVKM. The CDR3 has 15 residues. V was trimmed by 2 bases and J by 2 bases, leaving 12 bases between them. CDR3 in DNA: TGTGCCAGCAGTTTAAGCACGTGGGATCAAGAGACCCAGTACTTC. It encodes CASSLSTWDQETQYF. The variable domain in full, completed from reference TRBV28 and TRBJ2-5, reads DVKVTQSSRYLVKRTGEKVFLECVQDMDHENMFWYRQDPGLGLRLIYFSYDVKMKEKGDIPEGYSVSREKKERFSLILESASTNQTSMYLCASSLSTWDQETQYFGPGTRLLVL.

V gene TRBV11-2 combines with J gene TRBJ2-7; TRBD1 matches at 9 bases. V gave up 5 bases and J gave up 2 bases; unmatched junction bases: 7. CDR1 and CDR2 (germline): SGHAT, FQNNGV. This CDR3 comprises 15 residues. Written as DNA, the CDR3 is TGTGCCAGCAGCGTAGGACAGGGGACCCCCTACGAGCAGTACTTC. Protein: CASSVGQGTPYEQYF. The full variable domain, completed using reference TRBV11-2 and TRBJ2-7, is EAGVAQSPRYKIIEKRQSVAFWCNPISGHATLYWYQQILGQGPKLLIQFQNNGVVDDSQLPKDRFSAERLKGVDSTLKIQPAKLEDSAVYLCASSVGQGTPYEQYFGPGTRLTVT.